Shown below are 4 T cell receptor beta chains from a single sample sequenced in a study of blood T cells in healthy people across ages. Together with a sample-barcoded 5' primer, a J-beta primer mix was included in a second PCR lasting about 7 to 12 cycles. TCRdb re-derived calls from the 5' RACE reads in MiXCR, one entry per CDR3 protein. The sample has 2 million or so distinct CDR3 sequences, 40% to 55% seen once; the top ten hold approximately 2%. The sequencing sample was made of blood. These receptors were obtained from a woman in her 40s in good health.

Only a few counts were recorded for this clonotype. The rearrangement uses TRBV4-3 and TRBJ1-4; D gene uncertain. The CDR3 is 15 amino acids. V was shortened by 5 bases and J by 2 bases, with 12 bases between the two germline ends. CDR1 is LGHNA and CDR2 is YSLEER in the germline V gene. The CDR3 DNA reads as TGCGCCAGCAGCTCCCAAAGGCCGACTAATGAAAAACTGTTTTTT. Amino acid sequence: CASSSQRPTNEKLFF.

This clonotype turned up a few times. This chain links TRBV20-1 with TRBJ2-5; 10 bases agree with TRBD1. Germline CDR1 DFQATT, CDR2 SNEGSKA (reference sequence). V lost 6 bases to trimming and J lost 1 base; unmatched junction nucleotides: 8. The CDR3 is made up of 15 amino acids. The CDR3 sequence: CSATARDRGQETQYF. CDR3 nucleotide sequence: TGCAGTGCCACCGCACGGGACAGGGGCCAAGAGACCCAGTACTTC.

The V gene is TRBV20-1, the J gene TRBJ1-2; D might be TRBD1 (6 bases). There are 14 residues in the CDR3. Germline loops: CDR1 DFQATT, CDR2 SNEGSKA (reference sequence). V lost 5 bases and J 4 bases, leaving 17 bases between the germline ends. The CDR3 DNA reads TGCAGTGCTGGAGGGGGGGGCTCTGGCTATGGCTACACCTTC. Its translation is CSAGGGGSGYGYTF.

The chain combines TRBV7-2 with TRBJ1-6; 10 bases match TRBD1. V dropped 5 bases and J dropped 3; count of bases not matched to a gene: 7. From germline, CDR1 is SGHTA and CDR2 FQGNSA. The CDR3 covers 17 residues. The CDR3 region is CASSPGTGVHYNSPLHF. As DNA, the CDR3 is TGTGCCAGCAGCCCCGGGACAGGGGTCCACTATAATTCACCCCTCCACTTT.